Presented here are 22 T cell receptor beta chains from one specimen sequenced in a study of T-cell reconstitution after alpha-beta-depleted transplantation in children. Preparation of the TCRbeta library used unique molecular identifiers. Each CDR3 protein is one row after TCRdb ran MiXCR on the PCR reads. This sample has about 640,000 distinct CDR3 sequences, with about an eighth found just once. Material: PBMCs, mostly from graft donor cells, obtained 360 days after TCRalphabeta/CD19-depleted stem cell transplant. These receptors all stem from a male patient younger than 18 who had a stem cell transplant for acute myeloid leukemia, so the T cells may come from the graft donor.

This chain uses TRBV12-3 or TRBV12-4 with TRBJ2-5, with TRBD1 as a possible D gene (6 bases). The CDR3 sequence is 14 residues long. V dropped 7 bases and J dropped 1 base, with 13 bases sitting between them. The CDR3 loop is CASKKDSSQETQYF. In DNA form, the CDR3 reads TGTGCCAGCAAAAAGGACAGCAGCCAAGAGACCCAGTACTTC.

CDR3 in amino acids: CASSLRPPRGSDYEQYF. The DNA of the CDR3 is TGCGCCAGCAGCTTGCGCCCCCCGCGTGGGAGCGACTACGAGCAGTACTTC. The rearrangement joins TRBV5-1 to TRBJ2-7; TRBD2 is a possible D gene (5 bases). CDR3 length equals 17 residues. Germline assignment: CDR1 SGHRS and CDR2 YFSETQ. Between the trimmed V and J ends, which lost 1 base and 3 bases, there was a span of 20 bases.

This clonotype was counted only a few times. This chain connects TRBV20-1 to TRBJ1-2; the D is unclear. V lost 5 bases to trimming and J lost 4 bases, with 17 bases between them. Germline values: CDR1 DFQATT, CDR2 SNEGSKA (reference sequence). The CDR3 runs to 14 residues. CDR3 sequence: CSASSLGDLYGYTF. CDR3 bases: TGCAGTGCTTCGTCCCTGGGAGACCTCTATGGCTACACCTTC.

This clonotype was seen a handful of times. For the CDR3, the DNA is TGTGCCAGCAGCTTAGGGGTGACAGACACTGACTACGAGCAGTACTTC. Its protein product is CASSLGVTDTDYEQYF. The rearrangement uses TRBV7-9 and TRBJ2-7; a possible D gene is TRBD1 (5 bases). Germline V gives CDR1 SEHNR, CDR2 FQNEAQ (reference sequence). V shed 1 base and J shed 3 bases, with 16 bases lying between them. The length of the CDR3 is 16 residues. Complete variable domain (other parts from reference TRBV7-9 and TRBJ2-7): DTGVSQNPRHKITKRGQNVTFRCDPISEHNRLYWYRQTLGQGPEFLTYFQNEAQLEKSRLLSDRFSAERPKGSFSTLEIQRTEQGDSAMYLCASSLGVTDTDYEQYFGPGTRLTVT.

This clonotype came up a few times. The rearrangement links TRBV7-9 to TRBJ2-5; the match to TRBD1 covers 10 bases. V trimming: 4 bases; J trimming: 9 bases; junction bases outside the gene matches: 14. The CDR3 spans 16 residues. Per the germline V gene, CDR1 is SEHNR and CDR2 is FQNEAQ (reference sequence). The CDR3 DNA follows: TGTGCCAGCAGCTCAGACGACAGGGGGCTCAAGAGCCCCCAGTACTTC. This encodes CASSSDDRGLKSPQYF.

This clonotype was counted ten times or more. J is TRBJ2-1 and V is TRBV20-1, with D possibly matching TRBD1 (5 bases). Trimming pared 5 bases from V and 7 bases from J, leaving 12 bases between. CDR1 and CDR2 from the germline V gene are DFQATT and SNEGSKA (reference sequence). The CDR3 runs 12 residues. The chain's CDR3 is CSARRVMNEQFF. CDR3 bases: TGCAGTGCTCGCAGGGTCATGAATGAGCAGTTCTTC.

This rearrangement joins TRBV6-2 or TRBV6-3 to TRBJ2-7, with 14 bases aligning to TRBD2. Germline V lookup: CDR1 MNHEY, CDR2 SVGEGT. The CDR3 spans 18 residues. V trimming: 5 bases; J trimming: 5 bases; junction bases outside the gene matches: 14. The CDR3 coding sequence is TGTGCCAGCAGTCCCACCGGACTAGCGGGAGGTCCCTTAGACGAGCAGTACTTC. This gives the protein CASSPTGLAGGPLDEQYF.

This clonotype has at least ten counts. The chain carries TRBV20-1 and TRBJ1-5; 7 bases fit TRBD1. Germline V CDR1 and CDR2: DFQATT, SNEGSKA (reference sequence). V lost 5 bases to trimming and J lost 7 bases; unmatched junction nucleotides: 8. The CDR3 sequence is 13 residues long. This CDR3 is CSAQRQGLQPQHF. The DNA for the CDR3 is TGCAGTGCTCAACGACAGGGCCTACAGCCCCAGCATTTT.

This clonotype was seen at least ten times. The chain has TRBV20-1 and TRBJ2-3, with unresolved D. Looked up from germline, CDR1 is DFQATT and CDR2 is SNEGSKA (reference sequence). V lost 3 bases and J lost 2, with 15 bases in between. This CDR3 region has 15 residues. CDR3 nucleotides: TGCAGTGCTAGCCGGTATATCGGTAACACAGATACGCAGTATTTT. This translates into CSASRYIGNTDTQYF.

This clonotype appeared many times. V gene TRBV6-2 or TRBV6-3 combines with J gene TRBJ2-2, with D possibly being TRBD2 (5 bases). The CDR3 totals 12 residues. Germline loops: CDR1 MNHEY, CDR2 SVGEGT. The V end lost 6 bases, the J end lost 5 bases, and 7 bases lay between the germline ends. CDR3 nucleotide sequence: TGTGCCAGCAGCCGGGAAACCGGGGAGCTGTTTTTT. It specifies CASSRETGELFF.

The genes are TRBV6-2 or TRBV6-3 and TRBJ1-1; 8 bases match TRBD1. From germline, CDR1 is MNHEY and CDR2 SVGEGT. V trimming: 3 bases; J trimming: 1 base; junction bases outside the gene matches: 7. CDR3 size: 16 residues. CDR3 protein: CASSYGQGAPNTEAFF. CDR3 bases: TGTGCCAGCAGTTATGGGCAGGGGGCCCCGAACACTGAAGCTTTCTTT.

The chain employs TRBV20-1 and TRBJ2-5; tentative D call: TRBD2 (6 bases). The CDR3 runs 14 residues. Germline-derived CDR1 and CDR2 are DFQATT and SNEGSKA (reference sequence). The ends were cut back, 0 bases at V and 4 bases at J, with 12 bases in the middle. The DNA of the CDR3 is TGCAGTGCTAGAGATCTCTACGGGGGAGAGACCCAGTACTTC. Translation gives CSARDLYGGETQYF.

This clonotype was observed a few times. A read error may account for a junction end that differs from germline. This sequence joins TRBV12-3 or TRBV12-4 and TRBJ2-1; tentative D call: TRBD2 (6 bases). This CDR3 is 15 amino acids long. CDR3 region: CASSLAGSSWNEQFF. Written as DNA, the CDR3 is TGTGCCAGCAGCTTAGCCGGGAGCTCTTGGAATGAGCAGTTCTTC.

This clonotype has only a few counts. The chain is built from TRBV24-1 and TRBJ2-7; D not certain. The CDR3 runs to 15 residues. V gave up 3 bases and J gave up 2 bases, with 13 bases separating them. The germline CDR1 and CDR2 sequences are KGHDR and SFDVKD. The CDR3 protein is CATSDPAGPTYEQYF. For the CDR3, the DNA is TGTGCCACCAGTGATCCCGCCGGGCCCACCTACGAGCAGTACTTC.

This clonotype turned up a few times. The CDR3 region is CASSLGNSGSLNEQFF. The CDR3, as DNA: TGTGCCAGCAGCTTGGGGAATAGCGGGAGTCTAAATGAGCAGTTCTTC. The chain combines TRBV11-2 with TRBJ2-1, with TRBD2 matching over 9 bases. J lost 7 bases, V lost 3 bases, and 10 bases had no gene match. CDR3 size: 16 residues. Germline V gene sequence: CDR1 SGHAT, CDR2 FQNNGV.

This clonotype has a count of ten or more. The chain couples TRBV29-1 to TRBJ2-5; D remains ambiguous. This CDR3 is built from 10 residues. Germline lookup yields CDR1 SQVTM and CDR2 ANQGSEA. V dropped 7 bases and J dropped 5 bases, with 8 bases sitting between them. This chain's CDR3 is CSGYGETQYF. CDR3 DNA: TGCAGCGGATATGGGGAGACCCAGTACTTC.

This clonotype occurred many times. The chain employs TRBV7-2 and TRBJ2-7; the D is unclear. Germline loops: CDR1 SGHTA, CDR2 FQGNSA. V dropped 5 bases and J dropped 0 bases, with 8 bases sitting between them. The CDR3 extends over 13 amino acids. CDR3 loop: CASSLVVSYEQYF. In DNA form, the CDR3 reads TGTGCCAGCAGCCTCGTGGTCTCCTACGAGCAGTACTTC.

This clonotype was observed a few times. The J gene is TRBJ2-7, the V gene TRBV20-1; perhaps TRBD1 as D (5 bases). This CDR3 is built from 13 residues. Germline assignment: CDR1 DFQATT and CDR2 SNEGSKA (reference sequence). V lost 3 bases and J 0 bases, leaving 9 bases between the germline ends. CDR3 amino acids: CSARSRVSYEQYF. CDR3 bases: TGCAGTGCTAGGAGCAGGGTCTCCTACGAGCAGTACTTC.

This clonotype was recorded at least ten times. The gene calls are TRBV7-9 and TRBJ2-1, with D tentatively TRBD1 or TRBD2 (5 bases each). This CDR3 comprises 13 residues. The germline V gene has CDR1 SEHNR and CDR2 FQNEAQ (reference sequence). V lost 5 bases and J lost 7, with 12 bases in between. CDR3 residues: CASSHSGRNEQFF. The CDR3 region has the DNA TGTGCCAGCAGCCATTCAGGGAGAAATGAGCAGTTCTTC.

This clonotype was detected ten times or more. The V and J genes are TRBV29-1 and TRBJ2-3; 7 bases match TRBD2. The junction had 6 bases not matched to a gene; V was cut back by 8 bases and J by 4 bases. The CDR3 runs 12 residues. The germline V gene has CDR1 SQVTM and CDR2 ANQGSEA. The CDR3 here is CSPGLVPDTQYF. The CDR3 nucleotides read TGCAGCCCTGGACTAGTTCCAGATACGCAGTATTTT.

This clonotype was seen only a few times. The chain carries TRBV4-3 and TRBJ2-4, with 7 bases that match TRBD2. The germline CDR1 and CDR2 sequences are LGHNA and YSLEER. Trimming cost V 0 bases and J 0 bases; bases outside gene matches: 5. This CDR3 has 17 amino acids. The CDR3 region has the DNA TGCGCCAGCAGCCAAGATTATAGCGGGCTAGCCAAAAACATTCAGTACTTC. Translated, it gives CASSQDYSGLAKNIQYF.

In DNA, the CDR3 is TGTGCCAGCAGCTTAGGTAGGGGTTCGGGTCCCACCTACGAGCAGTACTTC. Encoded protein: CASSLGRGSGPTYEQYF. This chain joins TRBV7-2 and TRBJ2-7, with D perhaps TRBD1 (5 bases). The CDR3 spans 17 residues. Germline CDR1 reads SGHTA; CDR2 reads FQGNSA. Trimming pared 1 base from V and 2 bases from J, leaving 18 bases between.